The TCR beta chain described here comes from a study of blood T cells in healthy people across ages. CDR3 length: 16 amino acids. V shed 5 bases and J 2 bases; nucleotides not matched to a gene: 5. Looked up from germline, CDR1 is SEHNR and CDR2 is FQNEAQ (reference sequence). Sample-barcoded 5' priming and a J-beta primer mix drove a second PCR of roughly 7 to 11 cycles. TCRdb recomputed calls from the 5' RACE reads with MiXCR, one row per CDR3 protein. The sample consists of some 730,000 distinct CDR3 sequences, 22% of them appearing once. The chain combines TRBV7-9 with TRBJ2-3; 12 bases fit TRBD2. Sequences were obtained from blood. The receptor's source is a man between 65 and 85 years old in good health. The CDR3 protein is CASSVGLAGFTDTQYF. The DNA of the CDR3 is TGTGCCAGCAGCGTAGGACTAGCGGGATTCACAGATACGCAGTATTTT.